This T cell receptor beta chain was documented in a study of memory CD4+ T cells and cytomegalovirus serostatus. The germline V gene encodes CDR1 MNHNS and CDR2 SASEGT. CDR3 length equals 11 residues. The sort gate was single viable CD3+CD4+CD8-CD45RO+ cells for memory CD4+ T cells. CD4+ T cells were isolated by positive magnetic selection. TCRdb's copy holds only in-frame clones and misses some; the assay was immunoSEQ multiplex PCR. The data hold tens of thousands of clones, with around four fifths observed a single time. The receptor comes from an adult in good health and CMV-seronegative. What was sequenced was memory CD4+ T cells from blood. The V and J genes are TRBV6-1 and TRBJ1-5, with D perhaps matching TRBD1 (5 bases). As DNA, the CDR3 is TGTGCGTCGGGGGGACATCAGCCCCAGCATTTT. This encodes CASGGHQPQHF.